A selection of T cell receptor beta chains follows, all from one sample in a study of CD8 T cells in ankylosing spondylitis. TCRdb reprocessed the 5' RACE reads with MiXCR, giving one entry per CDR3 protein. This repertoire shows under 550,000 distinct CDR3 sequences, 25% to 30% found once; its top ten account for 0.89%. The sample was blood, either unsorted or a sorted T cell fraction (not recorded which). The receptors derive from a male donor with ankylosing spondylitis. Each CDR3 is given with its conserved first and last residue. The D gene is left open where the match is weak. Only some rows state a clone size, as once, few, many or a class for expanded clones.

V	size	D	J	DNA	CDR3
TRBV11-3	few	NA	TRBJ2-1	TGTGCCAGCAGCTTAGACAATCGAGGGAATGAGCAGTTCTTC	CASSLDNRGNEQFF
TRBV18	NA	NA	TRBJ2-1	TGTGCCAGCTCACCACTTGACAAACTCTACAATGAGCAGTTCTTC	CASSPLDKLYNEQFF
TRBV20-1	NA	TRBD1	TRBJ2-5	TGCAGTGCTAGCTCAGGGGGCCAAGAGACCCAGTACTTC	CSASSGGQETQYF
TRBV29-1	NA	TRBD2	TRBJ2-1	TGCAGCGTTGGGCGGGAGTCGGTAAATGAGCAGTTCTTC	CSVGRESVNEQFF
TRBV4-2	NA	NA	TRBJ1-2	TGTGCCAGCAGCCAAGACACGGGCTACTATGGCTACACCTTC	CASSQDTGYYGYTF
TRBV7-2	few	NA	TRBJ1-4	TGTGCCAGCAGCTTAGACAGGGCCGGTGAAAAACTGTTTTTT	CASSLDRAGEKLFF
TRBV20-1	NA	TRBD1	TRBJ2-5	TGCAGTGCTAGGGTCAGGGGGACGGAGACCCAGTACTTC	CSARVRGTETQYF
TRBV24-1	NA	TRBD1	TRBJ2-1	TGTGCCACCAGTGGCGACAGGGGGATCTACAATGAGCAGTTCTTC	CATSGDRGIYNEQFF
TRBV5-1	NA	NA	TRBJ2-2	TGCGCCAGCAGCTCCATTTCGGGACAGAACACCGGGGAGCTGTTTTTT	CASSSISGQNTGELFF
TRBV12-3/TRBV12-4	NA	TRBD2	TRBJ2-1	TGTGCCAGCAGTCTCCAGGGACTAGTTGGCGATGAGCAGTTCTTC	CASSLQGLVGDEQFF
TRBV20-1	few	NA	TRBJ1-4	TGCAGTCCTGGGGAGATAAACGGAAAACTGTTTTTT	CSPGEINGKLFF
TRBV28	NA	NA	TRBJ2-1	TGTGCCAGCAGCCCGGGCGTTAGTGAGCAGTTCTTC	CASSPGVSEQFF
TRBV3-1	NA	TRBD2	TRBJ2-1	TGTGCCAGCAGCCTGGCTAGCGGGAGAAATGAGGAGTTCTTC	CASSLASGRNEEFF
TRBV20-1	once	NA	TRBJ2-2	TGCAGTGCTAGAACCAGGGTAAACACCGGGGAGCTGTTTTTT	CSARTRVNTGELFF
TRBV27	NA	NA	TRBJ1-5	TGTGCCAGCAGGGACCTCGGGAGTAATCAGCCCCAGCATTTT	CASRDLGSNQPQHF
TRBV20-1	few	NA	TRBJ2-3	TGCAGTGCTAGCGGGGGATCCACAGATACGCAGTATTTT	CSASGGSTDTQYF
TRBV2	many	NA	TRBJ1-2	TGTGCCAGCAGTGACGCGGCAGGGGAAGGCTACACCTTC	CASSDAAGEGYTF
TRBV20-1	few	TRBD2	TRBJ2-1	TGCAGTGCTAGAGTGAGCGGGAGATTTGATGAGCAGTTCTTC	CSARVSGRFDEQFF
TRBV9	NA	NA	TRBJ2-5	TGTGCCAGCAGCGTAGGTTCCCACCCACAAGAGACCCAGTACTTC	CASSVGSHPQETQYF
TRBV6-5	NA	NA	TRBJ1-1	TGTGCCAGCAGTTACACGGGGCAGGGCACTGAAGCTTTCTTT	CASSYTGQGTEAFF
TRBV12-3/TRBV12-4	few	NA	TRBJ1-1	TGTGCCATCACACCGGAGGCGAACACTGAAGCTTTCTTT	CAITPEANTEAFF
TRBV5-6	many	NA	TRBJ2-2	TGTGCCAGCACCATTCAGTCCCGACCCAACACCGGGGAGCTGTTTTTT	CASTIQSRPNTGELFF
TRBV5-1	few	TRBD2	TRBJ2-3	TGCGCCAGCAGCCCGGACGGGACTACGGATACGCAGTATTTT	CASSPDGTTDTQYF
TRBV12-3/TRBV12-4	NA	NA	TRBJ1-5	TGTGCCAGCAGTTACCGGATAAATCAGCCCCAGCATTTT	CASSYRINQPQHF
TRBV24-1	NA	NA	TRBJ2-1	TGTGCCACCAGTGGCGGGACAAAAATCTACAATGAGCAGTTCTTC	CATSGGTKIYNEQFF
TRBV5-1	NA	NA	TRBJ2-1	TGCGCCAGCAGCTTTTTTCCCCAGGTCTCCTACAATGAGCAGTTCTTC	CASSFFPQVSYNEQFF
TRBV11-2	NA	TRBD2	TRBJ2-7	TGTGCCAGCAGCTCCACTAGCGTATCCTACGAGCAGTACTTC	CASSSTSVSYEQYF
TRBV20-1	few	NA	TRBJ1-6	TGCAGTGCCAGCATTCTTAGCAATTATAATTCACCCCTCCACTTT	CSASILSNYNSPLHF
TRBV27	many	TRBD2	TRBJ2-1	TGTGCCAGCAGATTAAGTAGCGGGAGTTACAATGAGCAGTTCTTC	CASRLSSGSYNEQFF